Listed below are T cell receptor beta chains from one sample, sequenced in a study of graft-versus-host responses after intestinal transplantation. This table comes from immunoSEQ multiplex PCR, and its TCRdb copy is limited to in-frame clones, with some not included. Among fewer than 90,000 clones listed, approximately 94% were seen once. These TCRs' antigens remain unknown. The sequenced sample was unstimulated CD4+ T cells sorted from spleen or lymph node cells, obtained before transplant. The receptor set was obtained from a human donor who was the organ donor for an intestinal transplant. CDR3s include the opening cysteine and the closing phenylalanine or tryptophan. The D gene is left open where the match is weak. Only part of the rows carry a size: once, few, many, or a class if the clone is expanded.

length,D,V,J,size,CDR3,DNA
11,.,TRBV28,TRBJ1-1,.,CASSFYTEAFF,TGTGCCAGCAGTTTCTACACTGAAGCTTTCTTT
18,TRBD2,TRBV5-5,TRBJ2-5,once,CASSLGLAGGITQETQYF,TGTGCCAGCAGCCTGGGACTAGCGGGGGGGATTACACAAGAGACCCAGTACTTC
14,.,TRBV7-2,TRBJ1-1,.,CASRMKTGIGEAFF,TGTGCCAGCAGAATGAAAACAGGGATCGGCGAAGCTTTCTTT
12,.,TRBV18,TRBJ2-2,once,CASSKNTGELFF,TGTGCCAGCTCAAAAAACACCGGGGAGCTGTTTTTT
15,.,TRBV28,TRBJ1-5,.,CASSKGLSSNQPQHF,TGTGCCAGCAGTAAAGGACTAAGCAGCAATCAGCCCCAGCATTTT
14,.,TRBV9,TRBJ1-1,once,CASSNTATNTEAFF,TGTGCCAGCAGCAACACTGCGACGAACACTGAAGCTTTCTTT
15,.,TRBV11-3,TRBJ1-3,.,CASRASGVGGNTIYF,TGTGCCAGCAGGGCCTCAGGAGTGGGAGGAAACACCATATATTTT
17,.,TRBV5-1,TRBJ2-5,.,CASSLAPMGQVQETQYF,TGCGCCAGCAGCTTGGCACCCATGGGCCAAGTTCAAGAGACCCAGTACTTC
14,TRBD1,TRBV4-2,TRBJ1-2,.,CASSQQQGYYGYTF,TGTGCCAGCAGCCAACAACAGGGGTACTATGGCTACACCTTC
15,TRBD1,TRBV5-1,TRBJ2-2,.,CASSLQGELTGELFF,TGCGCCAGCAGCTTGCAGGGGGAGTTAACCGGGGAGCTGTTTTTT
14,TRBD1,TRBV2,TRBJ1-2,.,CASSPYGQGGGYTF,TGTGCCAGCAGTCCGTATGGACAGGGAGGCGGCTACACCTTC
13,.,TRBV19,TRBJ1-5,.,CASSIGNGMPQHF,TGTGCCAGTAGTATCGGTAATGGCATGCCCCAGCATTTT